This T cell receptor beta chain was obtained from a study of OX40 agonist ivuxolimab in advanced cancers. Study-wide findings and caveats: Among the lowest levels of clonal expansion were found in partial responders at 0.1-3.0 mg/kg. Certain nonresponders additionally had low normalized T-cell clonal expansion.

Remarks on this clone: Its antigen is not identified.

The repertoire was sequenced with immunoSEQ multiplex PCR; TCRdb's copy has only in-frame clones and lacks some. The table has more than 40,000 clones, roughly 84% seen once. Trimming cost V 0 bases and J 3 bases; bases outside gene matches: 16. The CDR3 has 19 amino acids. Germline values: CDR1 KGHSY, CDR2 FQNENV. The chain couples TRBV16 to TRBJ1-2; TRBD1 matches at 7 bases. This TCR was sampled from an adult with an advanced solid tumor such as melanoma, head and neck, liver or kidney cancer. The sequencing used CD4+ or CD8+ T cells sorted from blood, collected in a trial of the OX40 agonist ivuxolimab. CDR3 sequence: CASSQSGTATTPQDYGYTF. The CDR3 DNA sequence: TGTGCCAGCAGCCAATCGGGGACAGCAACAACCCCACAGGACTATGGCTACACCTTC.